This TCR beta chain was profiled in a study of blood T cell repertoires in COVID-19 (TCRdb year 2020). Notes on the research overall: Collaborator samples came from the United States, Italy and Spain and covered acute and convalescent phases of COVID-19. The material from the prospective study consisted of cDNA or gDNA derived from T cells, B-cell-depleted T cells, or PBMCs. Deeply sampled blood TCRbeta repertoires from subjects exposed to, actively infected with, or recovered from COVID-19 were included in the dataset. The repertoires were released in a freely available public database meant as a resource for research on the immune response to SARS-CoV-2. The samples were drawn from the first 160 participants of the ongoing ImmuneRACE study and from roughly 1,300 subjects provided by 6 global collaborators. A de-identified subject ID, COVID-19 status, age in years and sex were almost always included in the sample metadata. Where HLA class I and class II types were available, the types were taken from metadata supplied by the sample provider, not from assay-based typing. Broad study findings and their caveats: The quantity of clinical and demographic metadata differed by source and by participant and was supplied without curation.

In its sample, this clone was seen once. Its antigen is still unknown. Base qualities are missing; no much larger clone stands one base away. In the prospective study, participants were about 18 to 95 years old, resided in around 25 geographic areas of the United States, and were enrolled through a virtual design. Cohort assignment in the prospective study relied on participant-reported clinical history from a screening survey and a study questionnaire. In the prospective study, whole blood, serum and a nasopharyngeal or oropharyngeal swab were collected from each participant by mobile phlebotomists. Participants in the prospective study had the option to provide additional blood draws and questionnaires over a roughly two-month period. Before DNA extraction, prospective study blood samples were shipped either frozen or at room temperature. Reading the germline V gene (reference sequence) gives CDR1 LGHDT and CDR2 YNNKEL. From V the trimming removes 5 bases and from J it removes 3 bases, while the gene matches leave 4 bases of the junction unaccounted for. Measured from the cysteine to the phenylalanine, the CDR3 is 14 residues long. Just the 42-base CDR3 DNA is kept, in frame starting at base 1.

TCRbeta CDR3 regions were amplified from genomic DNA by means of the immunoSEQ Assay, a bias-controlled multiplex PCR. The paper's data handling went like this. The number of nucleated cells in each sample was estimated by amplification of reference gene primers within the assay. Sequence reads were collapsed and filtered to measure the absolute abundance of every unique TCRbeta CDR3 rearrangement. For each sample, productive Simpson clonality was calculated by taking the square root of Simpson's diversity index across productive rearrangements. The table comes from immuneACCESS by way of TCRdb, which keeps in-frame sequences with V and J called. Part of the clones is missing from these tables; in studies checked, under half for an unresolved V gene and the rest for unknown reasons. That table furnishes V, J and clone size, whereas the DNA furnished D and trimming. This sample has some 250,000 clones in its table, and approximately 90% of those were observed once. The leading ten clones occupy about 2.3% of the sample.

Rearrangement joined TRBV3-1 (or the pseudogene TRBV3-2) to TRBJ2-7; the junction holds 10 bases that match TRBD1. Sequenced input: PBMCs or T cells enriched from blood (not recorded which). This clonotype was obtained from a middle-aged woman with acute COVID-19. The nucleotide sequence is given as TGTGCCAGCAGCGTGGGACAGGGGTACTACGAGCAGTACTTC. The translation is CASSVGQGYYEQYF.